The 22 T cell receptor beta chains given below trace back to one sample, sequenced in a study of regulatory T cells in long-lasting Graves disease. The time point was: newly diagnosed GD, antithyroid drugs for less than 3 months. RNA from PBMCs was the source of the TCR library. The TCR beta library used iRepertoire HTBI primers with Arm-PCR amplification of CDR3. MiXCR, applied by TCRdb to the multiplex PCR reads, yields one record per CDR3 protein. The sample has 400,000 to 500,000 distinct CDR3 sequences; over 15% are singletons. This sample was shared with a second study, whose subject was T cells in Graves' hyperthyroidism and ophthalmopathy.

The input for sequencing was peripheral blood mononuclear cells (PBMCs), taken at new diagnosis, from a patient treated with antithyroid drugs. The receptors originated from a woman aged 18-29 years with Graves disease.

The rearrangement uses TRBV19 and TRBJ2-1; D is ambiguous. The V end was cut by 6 bases, the J end by 0 bases, with 12 bases between. The CDR3 has 15 residues. Germline CDR1 reads LNHDA; CDR2 reads SQIVND (reference sequence). The CDR3 protein is CASSVGIRSYNEQFF. The CDR3 coding sequence is TGTGCCAGTAGCGTTGGGATACGCTCCTACAATGAGCAGTTCTTC.

As for this clonotype: This may be a read error: a much more frequent sequence differs by one nucleotide. The rearrangement uses TRBV20-1 and TRBJ2-4; D perhaps matches TRBD2 (6 bases). The CDR3 spans 13 residues. Germline V lookup: CDR1 DFQATT, CDR2 SNEGSKA (reference sequence). Trimming took off 3 bases at V and 15 bases at J, with 21 bases between the two ends. The CDR3 coding sequence is TGCAGTGCTAGCGGGAGCGATCTTGAGACCCGGTACTTC. Its protein product is CSASGSDLETRYF.

This clonotype has just a few counts. The genes are TRBV5-1 and TRBJ1-4; TRBD1 might be the D (6 bases). The CDR3 totals 15 residues. Looked up from germline, CDR1 is SGHRS and CDR2 is YFSETQ. The V and J ends lost 3 bases and 5 bases respectively, with 14 bases between them. The chain's CDR3 is CASSSLQGLNEKLFF. The DNA for the CDR3 is TGCGCCAGCAGCTCCTTACAGGGTCTAAATGAAAAACTGTTTTTT.

This clonotype was recorded many times. The CDR3 nucleotides are TGTGCCAGTAGTATAGGGGCGCGCACCGGGGAGCTGTTTTTT. This codes for CASSIGARTGELFF. This sequence joins TRBV19 and TRBJ2-2; no clear D gene. The CDR3 is made up of 14 amino acids. V dropped 1 base and J dropped 4 bases, with 7 bases sitting between them. Germline CDR1 is LNHDA and CDR2 is SQIVND (reference sequence).

In this sample, this clonotype turned up a few times. This chain links TRBV20-1 with TRBJ2-1; D call uncertain. The length of the CDR3 is 19 residues. Germline-derived CDR1 and CDR2 are DFQATT and SNEGSKA (reference sequence). V lost 0 bases and J 0 bases, leaving 21 bases between the germline ends. CDR3 nucleotide sequence: TGCAGTGCTAGAGATATAAGTCCCCATGGCCTCCGCTCCTACAATGAGCAGTTCTTC. Its protein product is CSARDISPHGLRSYNEQFF.

This clonotype was counted only a few times. The V and J genes are TRBV27 and TRBJ2-7; TRBD1 aligns across 10 bases. The CDR3 extends over 15 amino acids. Germline-derived CDR1 and CDR2 are MNHEY and SMNVEV (reference sequence). The J segment lost 6 bases and the V segment lost 2 bases, leaving 7 bases of the junction unmatched. This chain's CDR3 is CASSLLRQGAGEQYF. For the CDR3, the DNA is TGTGCCAGCAGTTTACTAAGACAGGGGGCCGGCGAGCAGTACTTC.

This clonotype has just a few counts. The chain uses TRBV19 and TRBJ2-7; D is uncertain. V gave up 3 bases and J gave up 3 bases, with 9 bases separating them. CDR1 is LNHDA and CDR2 is SQIVND in the germline V gene (reference sequence). The CDR3 is made up of 13 amino acids. CDR3 residues: CASSIVLYYEQYF. DNA of the CDR3: TGTGCCAGTAGTATCGTACTATACTACGAGCAGTACTTC.

The rearrangement joins TRBV7-3 to TRBJ2-3; the D is unclear. V lost 5 bases and J 2 bases, leaving 8 bases between the germline ends. Germline CDR1 and CDR2: SGHTA and FQGTGA. The CDR3 extends over 13 amino acids. CDR3 region: CASSVLLTDTQYF. CDR3 coding DNA: TGTGCCAGCAGCGTGCTACTCACAGATACGCAGTATTTT.

The chain uses TRBV7-3 and TRBJ2-3, with 13 bases fitting TRBD2. This CDR3 is 16 amino acids long. Looked up from germline, CDR1 is SGHTA and CDR2 is FQGTGA. V lost 5 bases and J lost 2; bases outside the gene matches: 4. The DNA of the CDR3 is TGTGCCAGCAGCGTCGGGACTAGCGGGATCACAGATACGCAGTATTTT. It translates to CASSVGTSGITDTQYF. Together with reference TRBV7-3 and TRBJ2-3, the CDR3 gives the full variable domain: GAGVSQTPSNKVTEKGKYVELRCDPISGHTALYWYRQSLGQGPEFLIYFQGTGAADDSGLPNDRFFAVRPEGSVSTLKIQRTERGDSAVYLCASSVGTSGITDTQYFGPGTRLTVL.

This chain connects TRBV10-3 to TRBJ1-2, with TRBD1 matching over 7 bases. The CDR3 is 15 residues long. Germline CDR1 is ENHRY and CDR2 is SYGVKD. V lost 2 bases, J lost 3 bases, and 6 bases stayed unmatched. The CDR3 DNA sequence: TGTGCCATCAGTGAGATGACAGGGTCCGACTATGGCTACACCTTC. It encodes CAISEMTGSDYGYTF.

This clonotype has ten or more counts. This chain joins TRBV7-3 and TRBJ2-3; D not resolved. V lost 5 bases to trimming and J lost 4 bases, with 10 bases between them. The CDR3 loop spans 13 amino acids. The V gene's germline CDR1 is SGHTA and CDR2 FQGTGA. CDR3 residues: CASSPSAADTQYF. CDR3 in DNA: TGTGCCAGCAGCCCCAGTGCTGCAGATACGCAGTATTTT.

This clonotype occurred a few times. The chain joins TRBV29-1 to TRBJ1-1; D remains unclear. The CDR3 has 12 amino acids. Germline-derived CDR1 and CDR2 are SQVTM and ANQGSEA. The V gene lost 3 bases and the J gene lost 2 bases, with 7 bases spanning the gap. CDR3 coding DNA: TGCAGCGTTGATCGCGAAAACACTGAAGCTTTCTTT. Translation: CSVDRENTEAFF.

The chain is built from TRBV5-4 and TRBJ2-3; D not certain. The CDR3 runs 15 residues. The V end was cut by 8 bases, the J end by 4 bases, with 20 bases between. Germline lookup yields CDR1 SGHNT and CDR2 YYREEE (reference sequence). CDR3 in amino acids: CASIKGTTSPDTQYF. The CDR3 nucleotides are TGTGCCAGTATCAAGGGAACGACGTCGCCAGATACGCAGTATTTT.

This clonotype was found many times. This chain connects TRBV6-1 to TRBJ2-1; 10 nucleotides align to TRBD1. The CDR3 spans 14 residues. CDR1 and CDR2 (germline): MNHNS, SASEGT. Unmatched junction bases numbered 0, after V lost 1 base and J lost 6 bases. The CDR3 loop reads CASSEGTGGNEQFF. The CDR3 nucleotides read TGTGCCAGCAGTGAAGGGACAGGGGGCAATGAGCAGTTCTTC.

This clonotype was observed a handful of times. The gene calls are TRBV7-9 and TRBJ2-3; 12 bases are shared with TRBD1. The CDR3 loop spans 15 amino acids. Germline values: CDR1 SEHNR, CDR2 FQNEAQ (reference sequence). V was clipped by 5 bases and J by 4 bases; unmatched bases: 4. The CDR3, as DNA: TGTGCCAGCAGCACGGGACAGGGGGCTGCAGATACGCAGTATTTT. It codes for CASSTGQGAADTQYF.

This clonotype showed up just a few times. The chain uses TRBV3-1 and TRBJ1-5; D is uncertain. Germline V lookup: CDR1 LGHDT, CDR2 YNNKEL (reference sequence). There are 16 residues in the CDR3. V was trimmed by 1 base and J by 3 bases, leaving 13 bases between them. In nucleotides, the CDR3 is TGTGCCAGCAGCCAAGGTCCAGTCTCTCCCAATCAGCCCCAGCATTTT. Translation gives CASSQGPVSPNQPQHF. Based on the CDR3 plus reference TRBV3-1 and TRBJ1-5, the full variable domain is DTAVSQTPKYLVTQMGNDKSIKCEQNLGHDTMYWYKQDSKKFLKIMFSYNNKELIINETVPNRFSPKSPDKAHLNLHINSLELGDSAVYFCASSQGPVSPNQPQHFGDGTRLSIL.

The chain combines TRBV12-3 or TRBV12-4 with TRBJ2-7; D call uncertain. V was clipped by 6 bases and J by 6 bases, with 18 bases between them. CDR3 length equals 14 residues. The CDR3 coding sequence is TGTGCCAGCAGCCCCCGGCTTAATGGGGTCGAGCAGTACTTC. It is translated as CASSPRLNGVEQYF.

This clonotype was observed at least ten times. The gene calls are TRBV29-1 and TRBJ2-5; 8 bases align to TRBD2. The CDR3 is 13 residues long. CDR1 is SQVTM, CDR2 ANQGSEA, per germline. The V segment lost 1 base and the J segment 9 bases; nucleotides outside the gene matches: 7. Here the CDR3 DNA reads TGCAGCGTTGAAGTGGGGACTAGAGGGGCCCAGTACTTC. This translates into CSVEVGTRGAQYF. The full variable domain, rest sourced from reference TRBV29-1 and TRBJ2-5, is SAVISQKPSRDICQRGTSLTIQCQVDSQVTMMFWYRQQPGQSLTLIATANQGSEATYESGFVIDKFPISRPNLTFSTLTVSNMSPEDSSIYLCSVEVGTRGAQYFGPGTRLLVL.

Ten or more counts support this clonotype. Here the CDR3 reads CASRRLAGGISSYNEQFF. CDR3 DNA: TGTGCCAGCAGGAGACTAGCGGGAGGGATAAGCTCCTACAATGAGCAGTTCTTC. The rearrangement joins TRBV6-1 to TRBJ2-1; TRBD2 matches at 14 bases. The CDR3 runs 18 residues. Trimming cost V 6 bases and J 0 bases; bases outside gene matches: 7. Germline V CDR1 and CDR2: MNHNS, SASEGT.

This chain uses TRBV5-1 with TRBJ2-5; 11 nucleotides align to TRBD2. The CDR3 consists of 18 residues. The germline gives CDR1 SGHRS, CDR2 YFSETQ. Germline trimming cut 3 bases from V and 6 bases from J; bases unmatched to any gene: 16. The CDR3 sequence is CASSSRPTSGSGGKTQYF. CDR3 DNA: TGCGCCAGCAGCTCCAGACCTACTAGCGGGAGCGGGGGAAAGACCCAGTACTTC.

The genes are TRBV6-2 or TRBV6-3 and TRBJ2-1; TRBD2 aligns across 13 bases. Germline CDR1 reads MNHEY; CDR2 reads SVGEGT. This CDR3 is 17 amino acids long. V lost 5 bases to trimming and J lost 6 bases; unmatched junction nucleotides: 10. The CDR3 spells CASSLSAGLAGVNEQFF. The CDR3 bases are TGTGCCAGCAGTCTCTCCGCCGGACTAGCGGGAGTCAATGAGCAGTTCTTC.

This clonotype was seen only a few times. The J gene is TRBJ2-7, the V gene TRBV29-1; D is undetermined. The germline V gene encodes CDR1 SQVTM and CDR2 ANQGSEA. The CDR3 is 13 amino acids. Trimming removed 5 bases at V and 3 bases at J, with 14 bases between. The CDR3 sequence is CSVFGGASYEQYF. CDR3 bases: TGCAGCGTTTTCGGTGGAGCGAGCTACGAGCAGTACTTC.